Listed here is a single T cell receptor (beta chain). What it binds is unknown. The record originates from a study of PD-L1 blockade in urothelial cancer. At the level of the study: When blood samples were assessed, the median T cell count was some 150,000. Study-level findings and limits: Better progression-free and overall survival followed lower pretreatment blood clonality. Durable-benefit cases showed more tumor-associated blood clone expansion at 3 weeks.

Using immunoSEQ multiplex PCR, the repertoire was profiled, and TCRdb retains in-frame clones only, with some absent. The repertoire holds approximately 50,000 clones, with 84% as singletons. V gave up 0 bases and J gave up 6 bases, with 10 bases separating them. Germline assignment: CDR1 SGHNT and CDR2 YYREEE (reference sequence). CDR3 length: 15 residues. Time point defined: pretreatment peripheral blood. V is TRBV5-4 and J is TRBJ1-6, with a possible D match to TRBD1 (5 bases). The source material was PBMCs, sampled around atezolizumab (anti-PD-L1) treatment. The TCR was taken from a man in his 70s with urothelial cancer. The CDR3 nucleotides read TGTGCCAGCAGCTTGGCAGAAGGGGCTAATTCACCCCTCCACTTT. This codes for CASSLAEGANSPLHF.